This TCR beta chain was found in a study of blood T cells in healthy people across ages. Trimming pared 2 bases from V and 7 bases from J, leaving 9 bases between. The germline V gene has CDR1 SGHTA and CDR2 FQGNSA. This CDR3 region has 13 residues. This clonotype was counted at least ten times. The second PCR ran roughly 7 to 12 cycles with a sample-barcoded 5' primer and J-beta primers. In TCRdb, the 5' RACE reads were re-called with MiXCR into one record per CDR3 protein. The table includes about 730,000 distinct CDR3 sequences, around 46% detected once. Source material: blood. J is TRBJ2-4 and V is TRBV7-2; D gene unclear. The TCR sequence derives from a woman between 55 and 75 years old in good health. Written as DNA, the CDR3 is TGTGCCAGCAGCTTAACGTCAGCCAACATTCAGTACTTC. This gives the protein CASSLTSANIQYF. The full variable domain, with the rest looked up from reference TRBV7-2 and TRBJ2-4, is GAGVSQSPSNKVTEKGKDVELRCDPISGHTALYWYRQSLGQGLEFLIYFQGNSAPDKSGLPSDRFSAERTGGSVSTLTIQRTQQEDSAVYLCASSLTSANIQYFGAGTRLSVL.